This TCR beta chain appears in the sequencing data of a study of identical twins. TCRdb re-analysed the 5' RACE reads in MiXCR, keeping a single row per CDR3 protein. The repertoire includes about 700,000 distinct CDR3 sequences, under 9% of them detected once, and roughly 0.9% sits in the top ten. The V gene's germline CDR1 is DFQATT and CDR2 SNEGSKA (reference sequence). V was clipped by 8 bases and J by 2 bases; unmatched bases: 8. This CDR3 is 14 amino acids long. Overall study results and limits: Models underestimated out-of-frame TCR alpha sharing in monozygotic twins.

This clonotype appeared many times. Its antigen is unidentified. These data were likewise used in another study, on yellow fever vaccine responses in identical twins. From that second work: Twins' T cell vaccine responses reportedly looked partly convergent, partly personalized.

The V and J genes are TRBV20-1 and TRBJ2-7; 11 nucleotides agree with TRBD1. Sequenced input: PBMCs. The sequence came from a woman aged 18-29 years in good health. In DNA, the CDR3 is TGCAGTTCGAAACCGGGACAGGGGGCCTACGAGCAGTACTTC. This encodes CSSKPGQGAYEQYF.